This entry lists 8 T cell receptor beta chains sequenced from one sample in a study of blood T cell repertoires in COVID-19. Repertoires were generated with immunoSEQ multiplex PCR, while TCRdb's copy carries only in-frame clones and drops some. The sample shows 350,000 to 450,000 clones, over 75% of them seen only once. Sequenced material: PBMCs or T cells enriched from blood (not recorded which). The receptors were gathered from a man aged 25-40 years who had recovered from COVID-19.

This clone was recorded once. This rearrangement joins TRBV2 to TRBJ1-6, with D perhaps TRBD1 (6 bases). With 4 bases removed from V and 10 bases from J, the gap between germline ends came to 14 bases. Per germline, CDR1 SNHLY and CDR2 FYNNEI. The CDR3 has 14 amino acids. CDR3 DNA: TGTGCCAGCAGTGGACTGGGGGCACTGTCACCCCTCCACTTT. It is translated as CASSGLGALSPLHF.

The chain combines TRBV10-3 with TRBJ1-2, with D perhaps TRBD1 (5 bases). Germline values: CDR1 ENHRY, CDR2 SYGVKD. The V and J ends lost 0 bases and 2 bases respectively, with 7 bases between them. The CDR3 runs to 14 residues. CDR3 DNA: TGTGCCATCAGTGAGTCTGGACAAAACTATGGCTACACCTTC. It encodes CAISESGQNYGYTF.

The chain combines TRBV7-8 with TRBJ2-7, with 9 bases matching TRBD1. Germline lookup yields CDR1 SGHVS and CDR2 FQNEAQ. The CDR3 loop spans 14 amino acids. Trimming took 5 bases from V and 6 from J; bases not matched to a gene: 8. The CDR3 nucleotides are TGTGCCAGCAGCAAGACAGGGGGTGCAGCCGAGCAGTACTTC. This sequence encodes CASSKTGGAAEQYF.

This rearrangement joins TRBV7-9 to TRBJ2-7; D is perhaps TRBD1 (5 bases). CDR3 size: 12 residues. With 1 base removed from V and 7 bases from J, the gap between germline ends came to 8 bases. From germline, CDR1 is SEHNR and CDR2 FQNEAQ (reference sequence). This chain's CDR3 is CASSLGQNEQYF. The CDR3 DNA reads TGTGCCAGCAGCTTAGGACAGAATGAGCAGTACTTC.

The CDR3 is CGAGDRASFNEKLFF. The CDR3 DNA sequence: TGTGGCGCGGGTGACAGGGCGTCTTTTAATGAAAAACTGTTTTTT. The chain uses TRBV6-5 and TRBJ1-4, with 7 bases aligning to TRBD1. From germline, CDR1 is MNHEY and CDR2 SVGAGI. The CDR3 loop spans 15 amino acids.

This clone was recorded once. This rearrangement joins TRBV18 to TRBJ1-5, with D unresolved. The CDR3 loop spans 13 amino acids. Deletions cut 3 bases from V and 6 bases from J, with 9 bases between. Germline V gene data show CDR1 as KGHSH and CDR2 as LQKENI. CDR3 region: CASSPSSAQPQHF. The CDR3 DNA reads as TGTGCCAGCTCACCCTCCAGTGCTCAGCCCCAGCATTTT.

This sequence joins TRBV27 and TRBJ2-7, with 9 bases lining up with TRBD1. J gave up 7 bases and V 8 bases, and 6 bases lay outside the gene matches. The CDR3 is 12 residues long. Per the germline V gene, CDR1 is MNHEY and CDR2 is SMNVEV (reference sequence). CDR3 in amino acids: CASGTGRGEQYF. CDR3 in DNA: TGTGCCAGCGGGACAGGGCGAGGGGAGCAGTACTTC.

The rearrangement links TRBV5-1 to TRBJ1-1; the D is unclear. CDR1 is SGHRS, CDR2 YFSETQ, per germline. This CDR3 contains 14 residues. Trimming stripped 2 bases from V and 4 bases from J, with 12 bases between. Here the CDR3 reads CASSLEGFGTEAFF. Written as DNA, the CDR3 is TGCGCCAGCAGCTTAGAGGGATTTGGCACTGAAGCTTTCTTT.